This T cell receptor beta chain appears in the sequencing data of a study of OX40 agonist ivuxolimab in advanced cancers. Study-wide results and limits: Fewer expanded clones were found on average in CD4+ than in CD8+ T cells. At 0.1 to 3.0 mg/kg, CD4+ and CD8+ blood T cells expanded clonally by week 6.

With regard to this clone: The target antigen is unknown.

The CDR3 loop spans 15 amino acids. Trimming took off 3 bases at V and 4 bases at J, with 15 bases between the two ends. In germline, CDR1 is LNHNV, CDR2 YYDKDF (reference sequence). Measured with immunoSEQ multiplex PCR; TCRdb has only the in-frame clones, and not every one. In the table there are tens of thousands of clones, roughly 89% of which are singletons. The source is an adult with an advanced solid tumor such as melanoma, head and neck, liver or kidney cancer. Material: CD4+ or CD8+ T cells sorted from blood, obtained in a trial of the OX40 agonist ivuxolimab. The chain couples TRBV15 to TRBJ1-2; a weak D match, TRBD1 (5 bases). The CDR3 here is CATSRGDSVGYGYTF. The CDR3 nucleotides are TGTGCCACCAGCAGGGGGGACTCTGTGGGCTATGGCTACACCTTC.